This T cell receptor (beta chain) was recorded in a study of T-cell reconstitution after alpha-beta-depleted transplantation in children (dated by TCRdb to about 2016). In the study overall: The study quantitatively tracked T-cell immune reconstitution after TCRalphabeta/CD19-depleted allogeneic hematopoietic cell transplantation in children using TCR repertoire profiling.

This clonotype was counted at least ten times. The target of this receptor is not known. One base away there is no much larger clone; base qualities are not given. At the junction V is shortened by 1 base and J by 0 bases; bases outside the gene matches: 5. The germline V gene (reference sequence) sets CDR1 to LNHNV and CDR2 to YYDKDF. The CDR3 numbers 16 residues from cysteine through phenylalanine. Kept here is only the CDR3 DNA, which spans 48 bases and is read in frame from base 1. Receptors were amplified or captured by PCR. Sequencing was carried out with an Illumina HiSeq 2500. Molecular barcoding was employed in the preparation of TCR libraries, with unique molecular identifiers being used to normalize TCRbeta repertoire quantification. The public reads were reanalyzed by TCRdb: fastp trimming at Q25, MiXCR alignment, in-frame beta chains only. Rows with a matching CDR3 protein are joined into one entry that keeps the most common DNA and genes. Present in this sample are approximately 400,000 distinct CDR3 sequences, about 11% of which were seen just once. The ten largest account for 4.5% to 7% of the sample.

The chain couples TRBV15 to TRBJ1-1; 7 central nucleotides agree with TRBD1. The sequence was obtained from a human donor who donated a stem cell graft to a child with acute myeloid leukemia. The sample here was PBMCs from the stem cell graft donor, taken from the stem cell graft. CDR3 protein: CATSRGQGVMNTEAFF. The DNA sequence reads TGTGCCACCAGCAGAGGACAGGGAGTAATGAACACTGAAGCTTTCTTT. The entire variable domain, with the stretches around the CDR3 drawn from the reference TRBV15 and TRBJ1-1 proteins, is DAMVIQNPRYQVTQFGKPVTLSCSQTLNHNVMYWYQQKSSQAPKLLFHYYDKDFNNEADTPDNFQSRRPNTSFCFLDIRSPGLGDTAMYLCATSRGQGVMNTEAFFGQGTRLTVV.